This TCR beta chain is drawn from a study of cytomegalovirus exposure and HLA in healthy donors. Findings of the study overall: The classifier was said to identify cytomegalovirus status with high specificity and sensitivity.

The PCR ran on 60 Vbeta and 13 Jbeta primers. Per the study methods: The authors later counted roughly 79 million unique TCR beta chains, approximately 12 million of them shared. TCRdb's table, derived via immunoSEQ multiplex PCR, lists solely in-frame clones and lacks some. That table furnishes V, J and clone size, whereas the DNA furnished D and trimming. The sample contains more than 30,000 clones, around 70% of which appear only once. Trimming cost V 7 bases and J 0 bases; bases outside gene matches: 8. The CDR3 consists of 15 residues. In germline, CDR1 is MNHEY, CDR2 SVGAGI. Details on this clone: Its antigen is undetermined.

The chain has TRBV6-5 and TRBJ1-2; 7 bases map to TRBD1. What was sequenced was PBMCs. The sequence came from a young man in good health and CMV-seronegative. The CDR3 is CASTRTGPSNYGYTF. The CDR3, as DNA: TGTGCCAGCACCAGGACAGGCCCATCTAACTATGGCTACACCTTC.